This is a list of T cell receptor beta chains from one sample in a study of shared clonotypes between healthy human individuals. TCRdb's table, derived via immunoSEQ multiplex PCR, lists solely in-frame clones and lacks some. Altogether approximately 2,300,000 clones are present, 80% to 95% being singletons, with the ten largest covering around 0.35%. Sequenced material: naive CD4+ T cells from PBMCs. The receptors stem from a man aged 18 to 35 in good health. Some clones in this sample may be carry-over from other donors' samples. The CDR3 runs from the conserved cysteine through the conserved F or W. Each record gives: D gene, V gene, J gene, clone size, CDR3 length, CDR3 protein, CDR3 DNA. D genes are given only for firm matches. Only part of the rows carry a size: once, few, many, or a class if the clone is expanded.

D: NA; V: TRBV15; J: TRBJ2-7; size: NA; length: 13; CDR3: CATSRGELYEQYF; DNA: TGTGCCACCAGCAGGGGAGAACTCTACGAGCAGTACTTC
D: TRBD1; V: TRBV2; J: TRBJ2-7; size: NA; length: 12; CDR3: CASGTGVGEQYF; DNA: TGTGCCAGCGGTACAGGGGTGGGAGAGCAGTACTTC
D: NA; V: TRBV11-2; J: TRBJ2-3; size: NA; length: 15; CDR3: CASSLDVGAADTQYF; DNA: TGTGCCAGCAGCTTAGACGTTGGGGCAGCAGATACGCAGTATTTT
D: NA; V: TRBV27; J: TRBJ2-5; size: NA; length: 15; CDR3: CASRRGRGGGETQYF; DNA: TGTGCCAGCCGCCGTGGGAGGGGGGGAGGAGAGACCCAGTACTTC
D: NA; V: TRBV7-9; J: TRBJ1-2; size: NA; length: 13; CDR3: CASSLEGGGGYTF; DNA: TGTGCCAGCAGCTTAGAAGGGGGGGGCGGCTACACCTTC
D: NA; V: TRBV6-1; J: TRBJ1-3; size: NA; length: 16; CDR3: CASSEALPGSGNTIYF; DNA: TGTGCCAGCAGTGAAGCTTTACCGGGCTCTGGAAACACCATATATTTT
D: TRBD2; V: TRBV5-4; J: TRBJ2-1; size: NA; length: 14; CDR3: CASSRTSGYNEQFF; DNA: TGTGCCAGCAGCCGTACTAGCGGTTACAATGAGCAGTTCTTC
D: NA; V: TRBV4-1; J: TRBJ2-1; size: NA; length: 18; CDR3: CASSQYQGLIGSYNEQFF; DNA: TGCGCCAGCAGCCAGTATCAGGGGCTGATAGGCTCCTACAATGAGCAGTTCTTC
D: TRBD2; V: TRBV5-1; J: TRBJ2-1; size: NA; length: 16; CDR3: CASSLVLAGVGNEQFF; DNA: TGCGCCAGCAGCTTGGTGCTGGCGGGAGTGGGCAATGAGCAGTTCTTC
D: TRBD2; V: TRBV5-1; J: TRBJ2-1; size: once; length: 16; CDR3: CASSFSSGSSYNEQFF; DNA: TGCGCCAGCAGCTTTTCTAGCGGAAGCTCCTACAATGAGCAGTTCTTC
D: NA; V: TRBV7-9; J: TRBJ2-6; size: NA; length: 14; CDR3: CASTSRAGANVLTF; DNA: TGTGCCAGCACCTCCAGGGCTGGGGCCAACGTCCTGACTTTC
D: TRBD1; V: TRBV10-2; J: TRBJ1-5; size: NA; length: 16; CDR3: CASSEPGTGGNQPQHF; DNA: TGCGCCAGCAGTGAGCCGGGGACAGGGGGCAATCAGCCCCAGCATTTT
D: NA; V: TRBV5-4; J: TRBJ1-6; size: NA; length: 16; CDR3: CASSRAEDRSYSPLHF; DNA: TGTGCCAGCAGCCGAGCAGAGGACAGAAGCTATTCACCCCTCCACTTT
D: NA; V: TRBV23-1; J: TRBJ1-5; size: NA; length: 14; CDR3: CASSQHTICQPQHF; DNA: TGCGCCAGCAGTCAACACACGATTTGTCAGCCCCAGCATTTT
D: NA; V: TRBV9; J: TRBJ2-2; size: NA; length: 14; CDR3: CASSVASYTGELFF; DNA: TGTGCCAGCAGCGTAGCCAGTTACACCGGGGAGCTGTTTTTT
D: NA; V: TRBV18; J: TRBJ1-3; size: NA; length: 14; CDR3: CASSPDGAGNTIYF; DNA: TGTGCCAGCTCCCCCGACGGAGCTGGAAACACCATATATTTT
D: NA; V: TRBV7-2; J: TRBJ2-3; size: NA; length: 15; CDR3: CASSFTGLRGDTQYF; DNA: TGTGCCAGCAGCTTTACCGGGTTAAGGGGGGATACGCAGTATTTT
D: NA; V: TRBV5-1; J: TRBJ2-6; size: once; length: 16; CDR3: CASSLFGGRGANVLTF; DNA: TGCGCCAGCAGCTTGTTTGGGGGGCGCGGGGCCAACGTCCTGACTTTC
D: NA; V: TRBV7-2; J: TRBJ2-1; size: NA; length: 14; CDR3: CASRPDTTYNEQFF; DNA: TGTGCCAGCAGGCCTGACACGACCTACAATGAGCAGTTCTTC
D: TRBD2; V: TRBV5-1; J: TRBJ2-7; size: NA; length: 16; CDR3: CASSHSLAGGTYEQYF; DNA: TGCGCCAGCTCCCACTCTTTGGCGGGAGGCACCTACGAGCAGTACTTC
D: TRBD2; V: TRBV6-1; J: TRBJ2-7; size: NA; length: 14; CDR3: CATQVGGTSYEQYF; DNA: TGTGCCACCCAGGTGGGGGGGACCTCCTACGAGCAGTACTTC
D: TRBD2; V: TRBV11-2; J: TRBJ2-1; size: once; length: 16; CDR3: CASSPGTSGRRNEQFF; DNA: TGTGCCAGCAGCCCCGGGACTAGCGGGAGGAGGAATGAGCAGTTCTTC
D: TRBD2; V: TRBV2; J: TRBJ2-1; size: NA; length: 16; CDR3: CAIRFQRGKTYNEQFF; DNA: TGTGCCATCCGGTTTCAGCGGGGAAAGACCTACAATGAGCAGTTCTTC
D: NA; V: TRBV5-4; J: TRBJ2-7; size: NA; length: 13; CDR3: CASSSGTYYEQYF; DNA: TGTGCCAGCAGCTCCGGGACATACTACGAGCAGTACTTC
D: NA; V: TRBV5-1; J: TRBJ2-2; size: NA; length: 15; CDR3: CASSLLEANTGELFF; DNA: TGCGCCAGCAGCCTACTCGAGGCGAACACCGGGGAGCTGTTTTTT
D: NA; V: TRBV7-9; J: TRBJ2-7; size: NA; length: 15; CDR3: CASSFLGGRTDEQYF; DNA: TGTGCCAGCAGCTTCCTTGGAGGGCGGACCGACGAGCAGTACTTC
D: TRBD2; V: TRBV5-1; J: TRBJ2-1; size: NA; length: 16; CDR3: CASLGLAGGDYNEQFF; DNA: TGCGCCAGCCTAGGACTAGCGGGAGGGGACTACAATGAGCAGTTCTTC
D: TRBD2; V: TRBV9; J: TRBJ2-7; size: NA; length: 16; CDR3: CASSVEPAGDLYEQYF; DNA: TGTGCCAGCAGCGTAGAACCAGCGGGAGATCTCTACGAGCAGTACTTC
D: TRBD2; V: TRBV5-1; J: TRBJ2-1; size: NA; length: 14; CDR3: CASSPGLAAAKQFF; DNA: TGCGCCAGCAGCCCGGGACTAGCGGCAGCCAAGCAGTTCTTC
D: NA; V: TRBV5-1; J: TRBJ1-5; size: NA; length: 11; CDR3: CASSLLGPQHF; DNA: TGCGCCAGCAGCTTGTTGGGGCCCCAGCATTTT
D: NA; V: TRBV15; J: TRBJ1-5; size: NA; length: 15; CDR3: CATSRAAAPYQPQHF; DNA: TGTGCCACCAGCAGAGCCGCAGCCCCTTATCAGCCCCAGCATTTT
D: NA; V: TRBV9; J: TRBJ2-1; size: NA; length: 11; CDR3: CASSAQGTQFF; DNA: TGTGCCAGCAGCGCCCAAGGAACGCAGTTCTTC
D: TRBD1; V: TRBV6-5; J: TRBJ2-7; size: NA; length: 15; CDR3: CASSYHRTGDYEQYF; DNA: TGTGCCAGCAGTTACCATCGGACAGGGGACTACGAGCAGTACTTC
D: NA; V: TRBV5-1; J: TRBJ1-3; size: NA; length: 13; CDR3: CASSLVVGNTIYF; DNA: TGCGCCAGCAGCTTGGTGGTGGGAAACACCATATATTTT
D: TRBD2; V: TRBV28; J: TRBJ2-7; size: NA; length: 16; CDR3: CASSPSRTSGSYEQYF; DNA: TGTGCCAGCAGTCCGAGTCGGACTAGCGGCTCCTACGAGCAGTACTTC
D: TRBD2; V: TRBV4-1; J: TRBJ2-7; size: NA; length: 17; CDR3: CASSQEGLAGNSYEQYF; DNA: TGCGCCAGCAGCCAAGAGGGGCTAGCGGGAAACTCCTACGAGCAGTACTTC
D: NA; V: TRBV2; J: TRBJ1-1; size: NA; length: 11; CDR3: CASRNRTEAFF; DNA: TGTGCCAGCAGGAATAGGACTGAAGCTTTCTTT
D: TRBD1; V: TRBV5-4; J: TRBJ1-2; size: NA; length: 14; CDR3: CASSLGQGNYGYTF; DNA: TGTGCCAGCAGCTTGGGACAGGGTAACTATGGCTACACCTTC
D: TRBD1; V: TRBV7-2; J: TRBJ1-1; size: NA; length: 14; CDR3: CASSPGQMNTEAFF; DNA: TGTGCCAGCAGTCCGGGACAGATGAACACTGAAGCTTTCTTT
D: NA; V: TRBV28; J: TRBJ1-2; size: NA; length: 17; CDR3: CASSATGQGRGPNGYTF; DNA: TGTGCCAGCAGTGCAACCGGCCAGGGACGGGGCCCAAATGGCTACACCTTC
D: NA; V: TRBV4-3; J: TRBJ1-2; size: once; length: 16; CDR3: CASSQDGERGAYGYTF; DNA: TGCGCCAGCAGCCAAGATGGGGAGCGGGGTGCCTATGGCTACACCTTC
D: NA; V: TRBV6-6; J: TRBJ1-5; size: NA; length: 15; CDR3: CASSYSITSNQPQHF; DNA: TGTGCCAGCAGTTACTCGATTACTAGCAATCAGCCCCAGCATTTT
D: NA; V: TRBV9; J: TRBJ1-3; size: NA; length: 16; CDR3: CASSPTAGAPGNTIYF; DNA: TGTGCCAGCAGCCCTACCGCCGGGGCCCCTGGAAACACCATATATTTT
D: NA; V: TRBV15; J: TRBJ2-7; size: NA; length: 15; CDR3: CATSNRRTLKGEQYF; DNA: TGTGCCACCAGCAACCGTCGGACCTTGAAGGGGGAGCAGTACTTC
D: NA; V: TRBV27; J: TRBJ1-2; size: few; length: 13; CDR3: CASSKTGHYGYTF; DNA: TGTGCCAGCAGTAAGACAGGCCACTATGGCTACACCTTC
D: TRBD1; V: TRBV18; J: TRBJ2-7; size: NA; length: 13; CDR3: CASSRTGSYEQYF; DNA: TGTGCCAGCTCACGGACAGGGTCCTACGAGCAGTACTTC